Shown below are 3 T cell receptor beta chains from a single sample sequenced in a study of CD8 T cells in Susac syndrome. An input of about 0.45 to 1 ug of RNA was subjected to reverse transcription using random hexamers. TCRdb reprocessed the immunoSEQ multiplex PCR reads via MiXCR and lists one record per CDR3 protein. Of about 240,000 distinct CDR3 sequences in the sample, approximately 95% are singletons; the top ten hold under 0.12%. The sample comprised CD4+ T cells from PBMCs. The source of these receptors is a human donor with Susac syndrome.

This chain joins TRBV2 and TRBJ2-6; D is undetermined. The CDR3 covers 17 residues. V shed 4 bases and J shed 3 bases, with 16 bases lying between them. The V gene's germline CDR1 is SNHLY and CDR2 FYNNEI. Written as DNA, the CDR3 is TGTGCCAGCAGTGCGGTCCGGACGGCGGATGGGGCCAACGTCCTGACTTTC. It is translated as CASSAVRTADGANVLTF.

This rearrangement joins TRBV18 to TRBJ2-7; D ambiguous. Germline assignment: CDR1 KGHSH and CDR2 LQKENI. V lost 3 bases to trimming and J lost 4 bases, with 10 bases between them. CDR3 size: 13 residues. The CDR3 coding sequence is TGTGCCAGCTCACCTGGCGCTGGTTACGAGCAGTACTTC. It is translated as CASSPGAGYEQYF.

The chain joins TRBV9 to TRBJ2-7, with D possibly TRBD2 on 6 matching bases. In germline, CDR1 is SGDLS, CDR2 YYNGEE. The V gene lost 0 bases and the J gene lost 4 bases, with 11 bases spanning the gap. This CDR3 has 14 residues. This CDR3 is CASSVGLSGYEQYF. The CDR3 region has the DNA TGTGCCAGCAGCGTAGGGCTCAGCGGGTACGAGCAGTACTTC.